What follows are 6 T cell receptor beta chains derived from one specimen sequenced in a study of patients and donors after allogeneic stem cell transplantation. One entry per CDR3 protein, called by TCRdb with MiXCR from the RT-PCR reads. This table has 400,000 to 450,000 distinct CDR3 sequences, 16% appearing once. Sequenced input: blood, either unsorted or a sorted T cell fraction (not recorded which). These receptors came from a human donor who was either an allogeneic HSCT recipient or a stem cell or donor lymphocyte infusion donor (not recorded which). It is not recorded whose cells these are; they may come from a transplant donor.

The V gene is TRBV2, the J gene TRBJ1-6; TRBD1 might be the D (5 bases). CDR1 is SNHLY, CDR2 FYNNEI, per germline. V lost 7 bases to trimming and J lost 4 bases, with 11 bases between them. This CDR3 region has 14 residues. As DNA, the CDR3 is TGTGCCAGCATGGTGGGGCCATATAATTCACCCCTCCACTTT. This sequence encodes CASMVGPYNSPLHF. The full variable domain, rest sourced from reference TRBV2 and TRBJ1-6, is EPEVTQTPSHQVTQMGQEVILRCVPISNHLYFYWYRQILGQKVEFLVSFYNNEISEKSEIFDDQFSVERPDGSNFTLKIRSTKLEDSAMYFCASMVGPYNSPLHFGNGTRLTVT.

This clonotype was counted only a few times. This sequence joins TRBV5-1 and TRBJ2-7, with D unclear. Per germline, CDR1 SGHRS and CDR2 YFSETQ. V was shortened by 0 bases and J by 3 bases, with 16 bases between the two germline ends. This CDR3 is 16 amino acids long. CDR3 loop: CASSLAGRPVGYEQYF. The CDR3 nucleotides are TGCGCCAGCAGCTTGGCCGGACGGCCCGTAGGCTACGAGCAGTACTTC.

This clonotype appeared a few times. The chain is built from TRBV11-3 and TRBJ1-5; D perhaps matches TRBD1 (5 bases). CDR1 and CDR2 from the germline V gene are SGHNT and YENEEA. This CDR3 comprises 15 residues. Trimming removed 5 bases from V and 0 bases from J, with 11 bases in between. The DNA for the CDR3 is TGTGCCAGCAGCCACGACAGCCTTAGCAATCAGCCCCAGCATTTT. Its translation: CASSHDSLSNQPQHF. The whole variable domain, remainder taken from reference TRBV11-3 and TRBJ1-5, is EAGVVQSPRYKIIEKKQPVAFWCNPISGHNTLYWYLQNLGQGPELLIRYENEEAVDDSQLPKDRFSAERLKGVDSTLKIQPAELGDSAVYLCASSHDSLSNQPQHFGDGTRLSIL.

The V call is TRBV6-2 or TRBV6-3, the J call TRBJ1-5; no firm D call. The CDR3 sequence is 13 residues long. CDR1 and CDR2 from the germline V gene are MNHEY and SVGEGT. Trimming shortened V by 7 bases and J by 4 bases, and 11 bases separated the two germline ends. Written as DNA, the CDR3 is TGTGCCAGCATGCCGACCGGTAATCAGCCCCAGCATTTT. This gives the protein CASMPTGNQPQHF.

This chain connects TRBV11-1 to TRBJ1-1; tentative D call: TRBD1 (6 bases). The CDR3 sequence is 11 residues long. From germline, CDR1 is SGHAT and CDR2 FQDESV (reference sequence). Trimming cost V 5 bases and J 7 bases, with 8 bases left between them. Written as DNA, the CDR3 is TGTGCCAGCAGCCGAGGGGGTGAAGCTTTCTTT. This translates into CASSRGGEAFF.

This clonotype was counted a few times. The rearrangement uses TRBV18 and TRBJ2-2; D might be TRBD1 (6 bases). The germline CDR1 and CDR2 sequences are KGHSH and LQKENI. The CDR3 runs 15 residues. Trimming removed 2 bases from V and 6 bases from J, with 13 bases in between. Here the CDR3 DNA reads TGTGCCAGCTCACCATACAGGGTGGAGGCCGGGGAGCTGTTTTTT. Translating it yields CASSPYRVEAGELFF.